Shown below are 5 T cell receptor beta chains from a single sample sequenced in a study of metastatic and nonmetastatic thyroid tumors. No treatment had been given to any patient before thyroid surgery. Via MiXCR, TCRdb re-called the PCR reads. The sample lists 35,000 to 50,000 clones, 17% occurring once. Source material: tumor tissue. These TCRs come from a female donor with papillary thyroid cancer or a benign thyroid nodule (not recorded which). Some clones in this sample may be carry-over from other donors' samples.

This clone was counted at least ten times. The chain combines TRBV7-2 with TRBJ1-5, with 7 nucleotides matching TRBD1. V was pared by 1 base and J by 4 bases, with 4 bases of the junction left unmatched. Germline assignment: CDR1 SGHTA and CDR2 FQGNSA. CDR3 size: 15 residues. As DNA, the CDR3 is TGTGCCAGCAGCTTAGAGGGCAGGGGGAATCAGCCCCAGCATTTT. It codes for CASSLEGRGNQPQHF. Full variable domain (remainder filled in from reference TRBV7-2 and TRBJ1-5): GAGVSQSPSNKVTEKGKDVELRCDPISGHTALYWYRQSLGQGLEFLIYFQGNSAPDKSGLPSDRFSAERTGGSVSTLTIQRTQQEDSAVYLCASSLEGRGNQPQHFGDGTRLSIL.

This clone was seen a handful of times. The chain recombines TRBV6-5 with TRBJ2-7; D possibly corresponds to TRBD2 (6 bases). Germline CDR1 is MNHEY and CDR2 is SVGAGI. V gave up 1 base and J gave up 0 bases, with 10 bases separating them. This CDR3 has 15 residues. CDR3 bases: TGTGCCAGCAGTTACTACGGGAGCGCCTCCTACGAGCAGTACTTC. Its protein product is CASSYYGSASYEQYF.

This clone was detected many times. The chain is built from TRBV27 and TRBJ1-1; perhaps TRBD1 as D (6 bases). The V gene's germline CDR1 is MNHEY and CDR2 SMNVEV (reference sequence). The CDR3 spans 12 residues. V was cut by 5 bases and J by 6 bases, with 10 bases left in between. The CDR3: CASSQGRSEAFF. The DNA for the CDR3 is TGTGCCAGCAGTCAGGGGAGGTCTGAAGCTTTCTTT.

This clone was observed many times. The rearrangement uses TRBV20-1 and TRBJ2-1, with TRBD2 identical over 7 bases. Trimming cost V 1 base and J 4 bases; bases outside gene matches: 13. Per the germline V gene, CDR1 is DFQATT and CDR2 is SNEGSKA (reference sequence). The CDR3 totals 17 residues. The CDR3: CSARVTTASGGYNEQFF. As DNA, the CDR3 is TGCAGTGCTAGAGTTACAACGGCTAGCGGAGGGTACAATGAGCAGTTCTTC.

This clone was counted between two and nine times. A read error may be the cause here, since a much bigger clone is one base away. The chain couples TRBV5-6 to TRBJ1-2; D call uncertain. Germline CDR1 SGHDT, CDR2 YYEEEE. The length of the CDR3 is 13 residues. V lost 2 bases and J lost 1, with 6 bases in between. CDR3 residues: CASSLWHNYGYTF. The DNA for the CDR3 is TGTGCCAGCAGCTTATGGCATAACTATGGCTACACCTTC.